Below are 23 T cell receptor beta chains sequenced from a single sample in a study of cytomegalovirus exposure and HLA in healthy donors. Profiling relied on immunoSEQ multiplex PCR, and the TCRdb table lists in-frame clones only, not all of them. Of around 110,000 clones in the sample, around 89% were seen once. The sample comprised PBMCs. These receptors were obtained from a woman between 18 and 30 years old in good health and CMV-seropositive.

This clone was detected only once. V gene TRBV2 combines with J gene TRBJ2-2; weak D call: TRBD1 (5 bases). Trimming removed 6 bases at V and 0 bases at J, with 11 bases between. This CDR3 region has 15 residues. Germline values: CDR1 SNHLY, CDR2 FYNNEI. This CDR3 is CASRQGRANTGELFF. The CDR3 coding sequence is TGTGCCAGCAGGCAGGGTCGGGCGAACACCGGGGAGCTGTTTTTT. Based on the CDR3 plus reference TRBV2 and TRBJ2-2, the full variable domain is EPEVTQTPSHQVTQMGQEVILRCVPISNHLYFYWYRQILGQKVEFLVSFYNNEISEKSEIFDDQFSVERPDGSNFTLKIRSTKLEDSAMYFCASRQGRANTGELFFGEGSRLTVL.

The chain carries TRBV27 and TRBJ1-2, with 7 nucleotides matching TRBD1. The CDR3 contains 14 residues. Germline V gene sequence: CDR1 MNHEY, CDR2 SMNVEV (reference sequence). J was trimmed by 8 bases and V by 4 bases; bases with no gene match: 10. The CDR3: CASSSTRQGEGYTF. The CDR3, as DNA: TGTGCCAGCAGTTCCACGCGACAGGGAGAGGGCTACACCTTC.

The rearrangement links TRBV7-9 to TRBJ2-4; D may be TRBD2 (6 bases). Per the germline V gene, CDR1 is SEHNR and CDR2 is FQNEAQ (reference sequence). This CDR3 region has 14 residues. The V end was cut by 5 bases, the J end by 6 bases, with 14 bases between. CDR3 coding DNA: TGTGCCAGCAGCCCCCCGACTAGGGGAAACATTCAGTACTTC. Amino acid sequence: CASSPPTRGNIQYF.

In its sample, this clone was seen once. The chain uses TRBV2 and TRBJ1-5; TRBD1 matches 7 bases. The CDR3 length is 14 residues. Germline V gene data show CDR1 as SNHLY and CDR2 as FYNNEI. The J segment lost 2 bases and the V segment lost 7 bases, leaving 5 bases of the junction unmatched. In DNA, the CDR3 is TGTGCCAGCAACCCTACAGGGGGCAATCAGCCCCAGCATTTT. It specifies CASNPTGGNQPQHF.

The CDR3 nucleotides are TGTGCCAGCAGCTTAAATACCGGGACAGGGGCCAATGAGCAGTTCTTC. This codes for CASSLNTGTGANEQFF. V is TRBV11-2 and J is TRBJ2-1, with 10 bases lining up with TRBD1. V lost 2 bases and J lost 6; bases outside the gene matches: 7. CDR1 SGHAT and CDR2 FQNNGV come from the germline V gene. The CDR3 is 16 amino acids.

This chain links TRBV19 with TRBJ1-5; 8 positions match TRBD1. The germline CDR1 and CDR2 sequences are LNHDA and SQIVND (reference sequence). The CDR3 totals 15 residues. J lost 1 base, V lost 7 bases, and 6 bases had no gene match. The CDR3 protein is CASNKDRVSNQPQHF. CDR3 DNA sequence: TGTGCCAGTAACAAGGACAGGGTAAGCAATCAGCCCCAGCATTTT.

The CDR3 sequence: CASSQGQGNQPQHF. The CDR3 DNA sequence: TGCGCCAGCAGCCAAGGGCAGGGCAATCAGCCCCAGCATTTT. V is TRBV4-1 and J is TRBJ1-5; no reliable D call. Germline CDR1 reads MGHRA; CDR2 reads YSYEKL. The length of the CDR3 is 14 residues. The V gene lost 1 base and the J gene lost 2 bases, with 6 bases spanning the gap.

The V call is TRBV7-8, the J call TRBJ2-5; 7 bases fit TRBD2. V lost 1 base to trimming and J lost 5 bases; unmatched junction nucleotides: 10. Germline assignment: CDR1 SGHVS and CDR2 FQNEAQ. CDR3 length: 16 amino acids. This CDR3 reads CASSLDKGTTAETQYF. Written as DNA, the CDR3 is TGTGCCAGCAGCTTAGATAAAGGGACTACTGCGGAGACCCAGTACTTC. Using reference TRBV7-8 and TRBJ2-5 for the parts outside the CDR3, the full variable domain is GAGVSQSPRYKVAKRGQDVALRCDPISGHVSLFWYQQALGQGPEFLTYFQNEAQLDKSGLPSDRFFAERPEGSVSTLKIQRTQQEDSAVYLCASSLDKGTTAETQYFGPGTRLLVL.

This clone was counted only a few times. The chain has TRBV9 and TRBJ1-2, with D maybe TRBD1 (6 bases). The CDR3 contains 14 residues. V lost 4 bases to trimming and J lost 4 bases, with 14 bases between them. The germline gives CDR1 SGDLS, CDR2 YYNGEE. The CDR3: CASSPRTGIYGYTF. The CDR3 DNA follows: TGTGCCAGCAGCCCCCGAACAGGGATCTATGGCTACACCTTC.

The count of this clone is one. The J gene is TRBJ2-1, the V gene TRBV28; TRBD1 might be the D (5 bases). Trimming took off 6 bases at V and 1 base at J, with 7 bases between the two ends. The CDR3 sequence is 13 residues long. CDR1 is MDHEN, CDR2 SYDVKM, per germline. As DNA, the CDR3 is TGTGCCAGCAGGACAGCTTCCTACAATGAGCAGTTCTTC. Translated: CASRTASYNEQFF.

V is TRBV18 and J is TRBJ1-2, with 7 bases lining up with TRBD1. Trimming took 4 bases from V and 0 from J; bases not matched to a gene: 2. In germline, CDR1 is KGHSH, CDR2 LQKENI. The CDR3 extends over 14 amino acids. The CDR3 DNA sequence: TGTGCCAGCTCACTCGGGACAGCTAACTATGGCTACACCTTC. It codes for CASSLGTANYGYTF.

This CDR3 reads CASSPLVSRSTDTQYF. The DNA for the CDR3 is TGCGCCAGCAGCCCATTAGTGTCCCGCAGCACAGATACGCAGTATTTT. The rearrangement uses TRBV5-1 and TRBJ2-3; D uncertain. V was cut by 4 bases and J by 0 bases, with 15 bases left in between. The CDR3 has 16 residues. Germline-derived CDR1 and CDR2 are SGHRS and YFSETQ.

The gene calls are TRBV10-1 and TRBJ2-7, with 11 bases that match TRBD2. Germline CDR1 and CDR2: WNHNN and SYGVQD (reference sequence). The CDR3 is made up of 15 amino acids. Trimming removed 3 bases from V and 1 base from J; junction bases left unmatched: 2. The CDR3 spells CASSELAGASYEQYF. In DNA, the CDR3 is TGCGCCAGCAGTGAACTAGCGGGGGCATCCTACGAGCAGTACTTC.

The genes are TRBV7-9 and TRBJ2-5, with TRBD2 as a possible D gene (5 bases). Trimming pared 5 bases from V and 6 bases from J, leaving 16 bases between. In germline, CDR1 is SEHNR, CDR2 FQNEAQ (reference sequence). The CDR3 has 14 residues. The CDR3 region has the DNA TGTGCCAGCAGCCTTCCCGCAGCGGAAAAGACCCAGTACTTC. Protein: CASSLPAAEKTQYF.

V usage is TRBV6-5 and J usage is TRBJ2-7; D is possibly TRBD1 (6 bases). The CDR3 runs 16 residues. The V end lost 2 bases, the J end lost 6 bases, and 20 bases lay between the germline ends. Germline CDR1 MNHEY, CDR2 SVGAGI. The CDR3: CASSYSTGTPLLEQYV. DNA for the CDR3: TGTGCCAGCAGTTACAGTACCGGGACACCACTACTCGAGCAGTACGTC.

This chain uses TRBV29-1 with TRBJ2-2, with no clear D. Trimming left V 5 bases short and J 7 bases short, with 11 bases between. Germline CDR1 is SQVTM and CDR2 is ANQGSEA. The CDR3 sequence is 12 residues long. The CDR3 sequence is CSVRFPSGELFF. The CDR3 coding sequence is TGCAGCGTTCGCTTCCCCAGCGGGGAGCTGTTTTTT.

This chain uses TRBV28 with TRBJ2-1; 7 bases agree with TRBD1. Germline assignment: CDR1 MDHEN and CDR2 SYDVKM. This CDR3 region has 19 residues. V lost 0 bases to trimming and J lost 8 bases; unmatched junction nucleotides: 19. This CDR3 reads CASSLCWGQKGPLCHEQFF. CDR3 nucleotide sequence: TGTGCCAGCAGTTTATGCTGGGGACAGAAAGGGCCCTTATGCCATGAGCAGTTCTTC.

CDR3 sequence reads: CASSSTSGGLYEQYV. Here the CDR3 DNA reads TGTGCCAGCAGTTCCACTAGCGGGGGGTTGTACGAGCAGTACGTC. This chain links TRBV28 with TRBJ2-7, with TRBD2 identical over 12 bases. The germline CDR1 and CDR2 sequences are MDHEN and SYDVKM. The junction had 5 bases not matched to a gene; V was cut back by 4 bases and J by 4 bases. CDR3 length: 15 residues.

There are a few counts of this clone. This chain joins TRBV2 and TRBJ2-7, with no clear D. Germline lookup yields CDR1 SNHLY and CDR2 FYNNEI. V lost 7 bases and J lost 0, with 10 bases in between. The CDR3 has 13 residues. The CDR3 loop reads CASITRSSYEQYF. In DNA, the CDR3 is TGTGCCAGCATCACCCGGAGCTCCTACGAGCAGTACTTC.

The V and J genes are TRBV6-1 and TRBJ2-1, with unresolved D. Trimming removed 0 bases at V and 6 bases at J, with 6 bases between. The germline gives CDR1 MNHNS, CDR2 SASEGT. The CDR3 is 13 amino acids. Written as DNA, the CDR3 is TGTGCCAGCAGTGAAGCGGAGACCAATGAGCAGTTCTTC. Amino acids: CASSEAETNEQFF.

The chain links TRBV6-5 to TRBJ2-7; D call uncertain. This CDR3 is built from 15 residues. Germline lookup yields CDR1 MNHEY and CDR2 SVGAGI. With 0 bases removed from V and 4 bases from J, the gap between germline ends came to 13 bases. The CDR3, as DNA: TGTGCCAGCAGTTACTCGGGTGCAGGTGTATACGAGCAGTACTTC. Translated, it gives CASSYSGAGVYEQYF.

J is TRBJ1-5 and V is TRBV15, with D perhaps TRBD1 (6 bases). The germline gives CDR1 LNHNV, CDR2 YYDKDF (reference sequence). The length of the CDR3 is 15 residues. The V and J ends lost 3 bases and 2 bases respectively, with 11 bases between them. The CDR3 spells CATSSGQQGNQPQHF. For the CDR3, the DNA is TGTGCCACCAGCAGTGGACAGCAAGGCAATCAGCCCCAGCATTTT.

This clone was observed a single time. This rearrangement joins TRBV29-1 to TRBJ2-1, with 8 bases fitting TRBD1. This CDR3 is 14 amino acids long. Germline values: CDR1 SQVTM, CDR2 ANQGSEA. V was clipped by 4 bases and J by 9 bases; unmatched bases: 11. DNA of the CDR3: TGCAGCGTTGTTTTCGGACAGGGACGAGGTGAGCAGTTCTTC. Protein product: CSVVFGQGRGEQFF.